One and the same sample provided the 9 T cell receptor beta chains below, sequenced in a study of cytomegalovirus exposure and HLA in healthy donors. 60 Vbeta and 13 Jbeta primers were used in PCR. The repertoire was sequenced with immunoSEQ multiplex PCR; TCRdb's copy has only in-frame clones and lacks some. The table has 95,000 to 150,000 clones, 77% seen once. The source material was PBMCs. The receptors were sampled from a man in his late teens or twenties in good health and CMV-seropositive.

This clone was observed a handful of times. The gene calls are TRBV7-8 and TRBJ2-1, with 9 bases aligning to TRBD2. Germline lookup yields CDR1 SGHVS and CDR2 FQNEAQ. V gave up 4 bases and J gave up 10 bases; unmatched junction bases: 14. The CDR3 totals 16 residues. The CDR3 protein is CASSWGSGRSSGEQFF. CDR3 DNA sequence: TGTGCCAGCAGCTGGGGGAGCGGGAGGTCGTCGGGAGAGCAGTTCTTC. The variable domain in full, with the rest retrieved from reference TRBV7-8 and TRBJ2-1, is GAGVSQSPRYKVAKRGQDVALRCDPISGHVSLFWYQQALGQGPEFLTYFQNEAQLDKSGLPSDRFFAERPEGSVSTLKIQRTQQEDSAVYLCASSWGSGRSSGEQFFGPGTRLTVL.

This rearrangement joins TRBV5-8 to TRBJ1-4; the D is unclear. Germline CDR1 is SGHTS and CDR2 is YDEGEE. The ends were cut back, 1 base at V and 1 base at J, with 5 bases in the middle. The CDR3 covers 14 residues. The CDR3 region has the DNA TGTGCCAGCAGCTTGAAGCGAACTAATGAAAAACTGTTTTTT. Encoded protein: CASSLKRTNEKLFF.

CDR3 residues: CASSPWTSGGGAYQETQYF. The CDR3 DNA follows: TGTGCCAGCAGCCCCTGGACTAGCGGAGGGGGGGCGTACCAAGAGACCCAGTACTTC. The chain has TRBV5-6 and TRBJ2-5; 10 bases fit TRBD2. The trim removed 4 bases at V and 0 bases at J, leaving 15 bases unmatched. The CDR3 consists of 19 residues. Germline V gene sequence: CDR1 SGHDT, CDR2 YYEEEE.

This chain uses TRBV5-1 with TRBJ2-7; D may be TRBD2 (6 bases). CDR3 size: 17 residues. Germline CDR1 and CDR2: SGHRS and YFSETQ. Trimming took 2 bases from V and 3 from J, leaving 21 bases between them. The CDR3 DNA sequence: TGCGCCAGCAGCTTTACCGGCTACCGAGGAGGGTACTACGAGCAGTACTTC. Amino acid sequence: CASSFTGYRGGYYEQYF.

The table lists this clone with a count of one. The V and J genes are TRBV7-2 and TRBJ2-5, with D unclear. The J call may be faulty, since TRBJ2-7 better matches the DNA end. CDR1 and CDR2 from the germline V gene are SGHTA and FQGNSA. The CDR3 runs to 14 residues. CDR3 protein: CASSLAVGNYEQYF. For the CDR3, the DNA is TGTGCCAGCAGCTTAGCGGTCGGTAACTACGAGCAGTACTTC.

This clone was observed a single time. The rearrangement uses TRBV27 and TRBJ1-4; 11 bases fit TRBD1. V shed 0 bases and J 6 bases; nucleotides not matched to a gene: 0. The germline gives CDR1 MNHEY, CDR2 SMNVEV (reference sequence). The CDR3 is 15 residues long. CDR3: CASSLSDRGHEKLFF. The CDR3 DNA reads as TGTGCCAGCAGTTTATCGGACAGGGGGCATGAAAAACTGTTTTTT.

The table lists this clone with a count of one. The junction does not match germline at one end; this may be a read error. The chain combines TRBV6-5 with TRBJ2-1; 7 nucleotides line up with TRBD1. Germline V gives CDR1 MNHEY, CDR2 SVGAGI. The CDR3 is 15 residues long. The CDR3 nucleotides read TGTGCCAGCAGTTACTTACAGGGGAAGGACAATGAGCGGTTCTTC. It encodes CASSYLQGKDNERFF.

This clone was seen a few times. This sequence joins TRBV10-3 and TRBJ1-5; no definite D call. The V gene's germline CDR1 is ENHRY and CDR2 SYGVKD. The CDR3 runs 12 residues. This chain's CDR3 is CAIRKRPQPQHF. CDR3 bases: TGTGCGATTAGGAAGCGACCTCAGCCCCAGCATTTT.

This clone was observed a handful of times. V is TRBV7-2 and J is TRBJ1-3; D perhaps matches TRBD1 (6 bases). Trimming took off 6 bases at V and 9 bases at J, with 15 bases between the two ends. Per germline, CDR1 SGHTA and CDR2 FQGNSA. This CDR3 is 13 amino acids long. CDR3 sequence reads: CASRAEVTGTIYF. CDR3 nucleotide sequence: TGTGCCAGCAGAGCTGAGGTGACAGGCACCATATATTTT.